This T cell receptor beta chain was retrieved from a study of blood T cells in healthy people across ages. Study-wide results and caveats: The study found more naive CD4+ cells and higher diversity in long-lived than aged donors. Observed TCR beta diversity per million T cells went down as age went up. This fall followed a roughly linear course with age.

Every sample had a minimum of 6.5 million PBMCs isolated. The sample holds a few counts of this clonotype. The target antigen is unknown. A second PCR, run for about 7 to 11 cycles, used a sample-barcoded 5' primer plus a J-beta primer mix. Every cDNA molecule carried a tag from a template-switch adaptor bearing 12 random nucleotides. TCRdb used MiXCR to reprocess the 5' RACE reads, holding one entry per CDR3 protein. The data show around 1,500,000 distinct CDR3 sequences, under 30% seen once. V shed 6 bases, J shed 4 bases, and the junction held 10 bases outside the gene matches. This CDR3 contains 15 residues.

This chain joins TRBV12-3 or TRBV12-4 and TRBJ2-3; TRBD1 matches 7 bases. Sequencing was carried out using blood. The TCR was taken from a woman under 40 in good health. The CDR3 loop is CASRWTGVGADTQYF. In nucleotides, the CDR3 is TGTGCCAGCAGGTGGACAGGAGTGGGGGCAGATACGCAGTATTTT.